The 9 T cell receptor beta chains in this list originate from one sample, sequenced in a study of cytomegalovirus exposure and HLA in healthy donors. It was with 60 Vbeta and 13 Jbeta primers that the PCR ran. Sequencing was performed with immunoSEQ multiplex PCR; in TCRdb, only in-frame clones are kept and a portion is missing. This table holds approximately 140,000 clones, roughly 63% found once. What was sequenced was PBMCs. These receptors originate from a woman aged 55-70 years in good health and CMV-seropositive.

V gene TRBV27 combines with J gene TRBJ2-2; D is possibly TRBD2 (6 bases). V was cut by 6 bases and J by 5 bases, with 10 bases left in between. The CDR3 sequence is 13 residues long. Germline-derived CDR1 and CDR2 are MNHEY and SMNVEV (reference sequence). The CDR3 bases are TGTGCCAGCAGAACGGGAGTAACCGGGGAGCTGTTTTTT. Translating it yields CASRTGVTGELFF.

This clone came up a few times. This chain joins TRBV9 and TRBJ1-1; 9 nucleotides align to TRBD1. Trimming at V came to 4 bases and at J to 0 bases, leaving 7 bases not matched to a gene. Per germline, CDR1 SGDLS and CDR2 YYNGEE. The CDR3 is 16 residues long. This chain's CDR3 is CASSPQGQGLNTEAFF. In nucleotides, the CDR3 is TGTGCCAGCAGCCCCCAGGGACAGGGTCTGAACACTGAAGCTTTCTTT.

This chain joins TRBV9 and TRBJ1-5; 7 bases match TRBD1. The germline gives CDR1 SGDLS, CDR2 YYNGEE. The junction had 5 bases not matched to a gene; V was cut back by 0 bases and J by 5 bases. CDR3 length: 15 residues. CDR3 bases: TGTGCCAGCAGCGTAGAGGGGGCAAGGGATCAGCCCCAGCATTTT. This codes for CASSVEGARDQPQHF.

This clone was seen a few times. The V call is TRBV10-1, the J call TRBJ2-5; 8 positions match TRBD2. The CDR3 is made up of 16 amino acids. The germline V gene encodes CDR1 WNHNN and CDR2 SYGVQD (reference sequence). Germline trimming cut 3 bases from V and 8 bases from J; bases unmatched to any gene: 14. The CDR3 region is CASSENSGEGIGTQYF. CDR3 in DNA: TGCGCCAGCAGTGAAAATAGCGGGGAGGGGATTGGAACCCAGTACTTC.

The V and J genes are TRBV29-1 and TRBJ2-5; 12 positions agree with TRBD2. Trimming took 4 bases from V and 4 from J; bases not matched to a gene: 4. The germline gives CDR1 SQVTM, CDR2 ANQGSEA. CDR3 length: 14 amino acids. The CDR3 region is CSVGLAGVRETQYF. CDR3 DNA sequence: TGCAGCGTTGGACTAGCGGGAGTTCGAGAGACCCAGTACTTC.

The rearrangement uses TRBV7-2 and TRBJ2-3; 7 bases align to TRBD1. Looked up from germline, CDR1 is SGHTA and CDR2 is FQGNSA. Trimming took 3 bases from V and 3 from J; bases not matched to a gene: 3. CDR3 size: 14 residues. The CDR3 reads CASSFEQGTDTQYF. CDR3 coding DNA: TGTGCCAGCAGCTTCGAACAGGGGACAGATACGCAGTATTTT.

In its sample, this clone was seen a few times. V gene TRBV7-9 combines with J gene TRBJ2-1; 10 positions match TRBD2. The CDR3 length is 16 residues. After removal of 5 bases from V and 1 base from J, the junction contained 5 bases not matched to a gene. Germline V CDR1 and CDR2: SEHNR, FQNEAQ (reference sequence). CDR3 in amino acids: CASSERAGGSYNEQFF. CDR3 bases: TGTGCCAGCAGCGAACGAGCGGGAGGGTCCTACAATGAGCAGTTCTTC.

The chain joins TRBV9 to TRBJ2-7; 8 positions match TRBD2. Germline CDR1 reads SGDLS; CDR2 reads YYNGEE. The junction had 14 bases not matched to a gene; V was cut back by 4 bases and J by 5 bases. This CDR3 has 16 residues. In DNA, the CDR3 is TGTGCCAGCAGCCCGACCGGGGGGGTCCTTTGGGACGAGCAGTACTTC. This sequence encodes CASSPTGGVLWDEQYF.

The chain carries TRBV5-1 and TRBJ2-7; TRBD1 might be the D (5 bases). This CDR3 region has 14 residues. V lost 1 base, J lost 5 bases, and 13 bases lay in between. Germline CDR1 reads SGHRS; CDR2 reads YFSETQ. CDR3 amino acids: CASSLRAGSHEQYF. Written as DNA, the CDR3 is TGCGCCAGCAGCTTGAGGGCAGGGTCCCACGAGCAGTACTTC.